This entry lists 27 T cell receptor beta chains sequenced from one sample in a study of cytotoxic CD8 clonotypes in ibrutinib-treated CLL. Data came from immunoSEQ multiplex PCR; TCRdb stores just in-frame clones and leaves some out. The sample shows about 44,000 clones, about 70% of them seen only once. The sample here was PBMCs, taken after 12 months of ibrutinib treatment. These receptor sequences come from a human donor with chronic lymphocytic leukemia.

This clone has more than one count but fewer than ten. The V call is TRBV30, the J call TRBJ1-5, with D uncertain. The germline V gene has CDR1 GTSNPN and CDR2 SVGIG (reference sequence). V was trimmed by 0 bases and J by 4 bases, leaving 7 bases between them. The CDR3 totals 13 residues. CDR3 protein: CAWSVAENQPQHF. CDR3 nucleotide sequence: TGTGCCTGGAGTGTGGCAGAAAATCAGCCCCAGCATTTT.

The V call is TRBV10-3, the J call TRBJ2-5; D gene uncertain. Germline lookup yields CDR1 ENHRY and CDR2 SYGVKD. Trimming took 0 bases from V and 5 from J, leaving 13 bases between them. The CDR3 runs 15 residues. In DNA form, the CDR3 reads TGTGCCATCAGTGAGTCTTGGGGAATCGGGGAGACCCAGTACTTC. This sequence encodes CAISESWGIGETQYF.

This sequence joins TRBV25-1 and TRBJ1-5; D remains ambiguous. This CDR3 comprises 15 residues. Germline assignment: CDR1 MGHDK and CDR2 SYGVNS. Trimming shortened V by 4 bases and J by 3 bases, and 13 bases separated the two germline ends. This CDR3 reads CASSGGGGDNQPQHF. CDR3 in DNA: TGTGCCAGCAGTGGGGGAGGTGGAGACAATCAGCCCCAGCATTTT.

This clone was observed a handful of times. The V gene is TRBV7-9, the J gene TRBJ1-4, with 8 bases identical to TRBD1. This CDR3 has 15 amino acids. CDR1 is SEHNR and CDR2 is FQNEAQ in the germline V gene (reference sequence). V gave up 5 bases and J gave up 7 bases; unmatched junction bases: 9. CDR3 bases: TGTGCCAGCAGCCGGAACAGGGGGGATGGTGAAAAACTGTTTTTT. It is translated as CASSRNRGDGEKLFF.

This chain joins TRBV7-2 and TRBJ2-7; 9 bases agree with TRBD1. The CDR3 totals 13 residues. V lost 4 bases, J lost 3 bases, and 1 base stayed unmatched. The V gene's germline CDR1 is SGHTA and CDR2 FQGNSA. CDR3: CASSSDRGYEQYF. CDR3 in DNA: TGTGCCAGCAGCTCGGACAGGGGCTACGAGCAGTACTTC.

The V and J genes are TRBV5-1 and TRBJ1-2; D might be TRBD1 (5 bases). V was pared by 2 bases and J by 4 bases, with 15 bases between. Germline CDR1 is SGHRS and CDR2 is YFSETQ. The CDR3 has 15 residues. CDR3 sequence (DNA): TGCGCCAGCAGCTTCCGATCGGGGCACGTCTATGGCTACACCTTC. This gives the protein CASSFRSGHVYGYTF.

The chain couples TRBV9 to TRBJ1-1; no clear D. The CDR3 consists of 14 residues. Germline values: CDR1 SGDLS, CDR2 YYNGEE. V was cut by 5 bases and J by 8 bases, with 19 bases left in between. CDR3 in DNA: TGTGCCAGCAGGCCGCCCCGGGCAGGCACCGAAGCTTTCTTT. Protein product: CASRPPRAGTEAFF.

The gene calls are TRBV14 and TRBJ2-7; D not resolved. The CDR3 is 16 residues long. V gave up 3 bases and J gave up 0 bases, with 15 bases separating them. CDR1 is SGHDN, CDR2 FVKESK, per germline. The CDR3 bases are TGTGCCAGCAGCCAGAGGCCCGCGGAAAACTCCTACGAGCAGTACTTC. Encoded protein: CASSQRPAENSYEQYF.

This clone was picked up a small number of times. V and J are TRBV5-1 and TRBJ1-2, with 7 bases identical to TRBD1. J was trimmed by 0 bases and V by 0 bases; bases with no gene match: 5. This CDR3 contains 16 residues. CDR1 is SGHRS, CDR2 YFSETQ, per germline. The CDR3 nucleotides read TGCGCCAGCAGCTTGGATTACAGGGGAGCTAACTATGGCTACACCTTC. It translates to CASSLDYRGANYGYTF.

J is TRBJ1-6 and V is TRBV27; perhaps TRBD1 as D (6 bases). CDR3 size: 14 residues. Trimming left V 3 bases short and J 9 bases short, with 12 bases between. Germline V gene lookup returns CDR1 MNHEY and CDR2 SMNVEV (reference sequence). CDR3 amino acids: CASSFQGHGSPLHF. The CDR3, as DNA: TGTGCCAGCAGTTTCCAGGGGCACGGTTCACCCCTCCACTTT.

The rearrangement joins TRBV5-6 to TRBJ1-1; D is perhaps TRBD1 (6 bases). Germline V gives CDR1 SGHDT, CDR2 YYEEEE. There are 15 residues in the CDR3. Trimming removed 0 bases from V and 4 bases from J, with 13 bases in between. CDR3 loop: CASSLAGRGITEAFF. Written as DNA, the CDR3 is TGTGCCAGCAGCTTGGCGGGCAGGGGCATCACTGAAGCTTTCTTT.

The CDR3 coding sequence is TGTGCCAGCTCACCCCGTGGACTAGTATTGTCGCAGTATTTT. The encoded protein is CASSPRGLVLSQYF. V and J are TRBV18 and TRBJ2-3; 7 positions agree with TRBD2. The CDR3 consists of 14 residues. Per germline, CDR1 KGHSH and CDR2 LQKENI. V trimming: 3 bases; J trimming: 10 bases; junction bases outside the gene matches: 10.

The rearrangement links TRBV11-2 to TRBJ2-7; D is unresolved. Germline-derived CDR1 and CDR2 are SGHAT and FQNNGV. Deletions cut 0 bases from V and 7 bases from J, with 10 bases between. The CDR3 has 13 amino acids. The DNA of the CDR3 is TGTGCCAGCAGCTTAGATGCGGTACGGGAGCAGTACTTC. Protein: CASSLDAVREQYF.

The CDR3 DNA follows: TGCGCCAGCAGCTTGGATAAGGGCACAGATACGCAGTATTTT. This encodes CASSLDKGTDTQYF. This chain links TRBV5-1 with TRBJ2-3; D ambiguous. Trimming shortened V by 0 bases and J by 1 base, and 6 bases separated the two germline ends. CDR1 SGHRS and CDR2 YFSETQ come from the germline V gene. This CDR3 has 14 residues.

The chain uses TRBV6-5 and TRBJ2-1; TRBD2 agrees at 7 bases. This CDR3 has 13 residues. Germline values: CDR1 MNHEY, CDR2 SVGAGI. V lost 5 bases to trimming and J lost 7 bases; unmatched junction nucleotides: 5. The CDR3: CASSPRGVNEQFF. In DNA form, the CDR3 reads TGTGCCAGCAGTCCCCGGGGGGTTAATGAGCAGTTCTTC.

A few counts support this clone. The chain recombines TRBV6-5 with TRBJ1-1; D not resolved. The CDR3 covers 14 residues. Germline V gene sequence: CDR1 MNHEY, CDR2 SVGAGI. Trimming removed 0 bases at V and 5 bases at J, with 10 bases between. DNA for the CDR3: TGTGCCAGCAGTTACTCGTCCGTAGGGACTGAAGCTTTCTTT. This codes for CASSYSSVGTEAFF.

This clone occurred once. V and J are TRBV7-9 and TRBJ2-5; D may be TRBD2 (7 bases). Germline CDR1 SEHNR, CDR2 FQNEAQ (reference sequence). The V end was cut by 7 bases, the J end by 2 bases, with 20 bases between. This CDR3 comprises 16 residues. The CDR3 protein is CASTYRGGGGQETQYF. In DNA form, the CDR3 reads TGTGCCAGCACATACCGAGGAGGGGGGGGTCAAGAGACCCAGTACTTC.

This clone was seen once. This rearrangement joins TRBV6-8 to TRBJ2-2; D is perhaps TRBD2 (5 bases). Germline CDR1 reads MNHGY; CDR2 reads SAAAGT. This CDR3 contains 13 residues. The germline V and J ends were trimmed by 2 bases and 7 bases, with 8 bases remaining between them. Here the CDR3 DNA reads TGTGCCAGCAGTTACGAGGGTGGCGGGGAGCTGTTTTTT. This sequence encodes CASSYEGGGELFF.

The rearrangement links TRBV10-2 to TRBJ2-7; TRBD1 aligns across 9 bases. V lost 7 bases and J lost 4; bases outside the gene matches: 8. CDR3 length: 14 residues. The germline V gene has CDR1 WSHSY and CDR2 SAAADI. CDR3: CASTAPGQGYEQYF. The CDR3 DNA sequence: TGCGCCAGCACAGCCCCGGGACAGGGTTACGAGCAGTACTTC.

The CDR3 DNA follows: TGTGCTAGTGGCCACCGCAGGGGGCCCTCCTACGAGCAGTACTTC. Residues: CASGHRRGPSYEQYF. The rearrangement joins TRBV12-5 to TRBJ2-7; TRBD1 matches 8 bases. CDR3 size: 15 residues. Germline CDR1 is LGHNT and CDR2 is FRNRAP. J was trimmed by 0 bases and V by 6 bases; bases with no gene match: 7.

The chain recombines TRBV30 with TRBJ2-4; unclear D gene. The CDR3 spans 15 residues. The germline V gene encodes CDR1 GTSNPN and CDR2 SVGIG (reference sequence). With 0 bases removed from V and 5 bases from J, the gap between germline ends came to 14 bases. DNA for the CDR3: TGTGCCTGGAGTGTAATTGGGCGCTCGGAAAACATTCAGTACTTC. As protein: CAWSVIGRSENIQYF.

The V gene is TRBV7-9, the J gene TRBJ1-2; tentative D call: TRBD1 (5 bases). The germline CDR1 and CDR2 sequences are SEHNR and FQNEAQ (reference sequence). This CDR3 comprises 16 residues. V was pared by 1 base and J by 5 bases, with 17 bases between. The CDR3 coding sequence is TGTGCCAGCAGCTTAGTTTGGGACCCCCCTCGGTATGGCTACACCTTC. This codes for CASSLVWDPPRYGYTF.

The CDR3 reads CASSPSRGGTGNTIYF. The CDR3 DNA reads as TGTGCCAGCTCACCCTCCAGGGGGGGTACTGGAAACACCATATATTTT. The rearrangement joins TRBV18 to TRBJ1-3; 7 nucleotides agree with TRBD1. Germline lookup yields CDR1 KGHSH and CDR2 LQKENI. V dropped 3 bases and J dropped 2; count of bases not matched to a gene: 7. CDR3 length: 16 residues.

This chain uses TRBV14 with TRBJ2-1; either TRBD1 or TRBD2 may fit D (5 bases each). Germline lookup yields CDR1 SGHDN and CDR2 FVKESK. V lost 4 bases to trimming and J lost 8 bases, with 15 bases between them. The CDR3 extends over 14 amino acids. CDR3 sequence reads: CASSLLGVGDEQFF. The CDR3 DNA reads TGTGCCAGCAGCCTCTTGGGGGTGGGGGATGAGCAGTTCTTC.

This clone was seen a handful of times. J is TRBJ1-2 and V is TRBV7-8, with TRBD1 matching over 7 bases. From germline, CDR1 is SGHVS and CDR2 FQNEAQ. The CDR3 totals 14 residues. Unmatched junction bases numbered 11, after V lost 5 bases and J lost 8 bases. The CDR3 coding sequence is TGTGCCAGCAGCGCCACGACAGGGACGAAAGGCTACACCTTC. Amino acids: CASSATTGTKGYTF.

V is TRBV5-5 and J is TRBJ2-2; the match to TRBD2 covers 10 bases. J was trimmed by 2 bases and V by 0 bases; bases with no gene match: 7. The CDR3 is 18 residues long. Germline lookup yields CDR1 SGHKS and CDR2 YYEKEE (reference sequence). The CDR3 DNA is TGTGCCAGCAGCTTGGTTGCTAGCGGGGGTCCTAACACCGGGGAGCTGTTTTTT. Amino acids: CASSLVASGGPNTGELFF.

The chain employs TRBV9 and TRBJ2-3, with 11 bases fitting TRBD2. Germline CDR1 is SGDLS and CDR2 is YYNGEE. Trimming at V came to 2 bases and at J to 1 base, leaving 3 bases not matched to a gene. The CDR3 spans 16 residues. CDR3 protein: CASSVTSGGRTDTQYF. CDR3 bases: TGTGCCAGCAGCGTTACTAGCGGGGGTCGCACAGATACGCAGTATTTT.